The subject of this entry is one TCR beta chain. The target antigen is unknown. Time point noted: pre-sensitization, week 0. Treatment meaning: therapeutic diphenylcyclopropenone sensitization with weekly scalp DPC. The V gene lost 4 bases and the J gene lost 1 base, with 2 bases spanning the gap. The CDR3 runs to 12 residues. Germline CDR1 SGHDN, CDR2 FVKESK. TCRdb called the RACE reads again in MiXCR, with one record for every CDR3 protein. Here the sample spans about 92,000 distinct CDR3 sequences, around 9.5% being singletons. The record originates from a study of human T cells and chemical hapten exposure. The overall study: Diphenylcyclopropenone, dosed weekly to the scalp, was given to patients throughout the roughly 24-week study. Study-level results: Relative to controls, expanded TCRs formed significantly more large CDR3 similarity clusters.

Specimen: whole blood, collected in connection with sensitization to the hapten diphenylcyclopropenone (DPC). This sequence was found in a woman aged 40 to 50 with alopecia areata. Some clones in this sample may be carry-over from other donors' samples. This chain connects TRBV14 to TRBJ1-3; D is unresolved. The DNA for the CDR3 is TGTGCCAGCAGCCGGTCTGGAAACACCATATATTTT. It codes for CASSRSGNTIYF. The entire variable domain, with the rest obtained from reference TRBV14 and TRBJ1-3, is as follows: EAGVTQFPSHSVIEKGQTVTLRCDPISGHDNLYWYRRVMGKEIKFLLHFVKESKQDESGMPNNRFLAERTGGTYSTLKVQPAELEDSGVYFCASSRSGNTIYFGEGSWLTVV.